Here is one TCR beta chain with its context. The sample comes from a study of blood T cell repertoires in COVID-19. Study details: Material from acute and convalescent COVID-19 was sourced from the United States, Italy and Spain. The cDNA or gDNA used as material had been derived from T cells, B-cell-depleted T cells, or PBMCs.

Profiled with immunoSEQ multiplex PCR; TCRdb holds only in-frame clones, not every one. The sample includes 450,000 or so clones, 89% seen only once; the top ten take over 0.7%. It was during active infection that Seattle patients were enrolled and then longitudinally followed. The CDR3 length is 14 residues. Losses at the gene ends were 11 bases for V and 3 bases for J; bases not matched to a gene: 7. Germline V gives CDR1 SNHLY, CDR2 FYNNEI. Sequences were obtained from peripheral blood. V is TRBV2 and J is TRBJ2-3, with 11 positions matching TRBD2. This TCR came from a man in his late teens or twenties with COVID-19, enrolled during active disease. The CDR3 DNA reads TGTGCCGGAAGGACTAGCGGGTTTACAGATACGCAGTATTTT. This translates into CAGRTSGFTDTQYF.